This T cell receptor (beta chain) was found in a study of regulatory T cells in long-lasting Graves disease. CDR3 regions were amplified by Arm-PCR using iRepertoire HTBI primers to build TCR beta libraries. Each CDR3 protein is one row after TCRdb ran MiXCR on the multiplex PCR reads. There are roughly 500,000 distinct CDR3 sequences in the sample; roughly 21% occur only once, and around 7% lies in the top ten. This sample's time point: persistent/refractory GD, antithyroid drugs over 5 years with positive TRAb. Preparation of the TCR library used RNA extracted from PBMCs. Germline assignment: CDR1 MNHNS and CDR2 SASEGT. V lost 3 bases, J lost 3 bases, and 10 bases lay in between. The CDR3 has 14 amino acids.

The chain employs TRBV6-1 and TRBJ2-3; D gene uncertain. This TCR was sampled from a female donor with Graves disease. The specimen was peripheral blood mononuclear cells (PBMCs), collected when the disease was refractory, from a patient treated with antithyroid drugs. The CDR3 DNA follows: TGTGCCAGCAGTGATGACGGGCGGACAGATACGCAGTATTTT. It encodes CASSDDGRTDTQYF.